The 9 T cell receptor beta chains presented below share a single source sample, sequenced in a study of blood T cell repertoires in COVID-19 (dated by TCRdb to the early 2020s). Libraries were built with the immunoSEQ multiplex PCR assay. Not all clones reach the TCRdb copy of this immuneACCESS table, which keeps in-frame sequences only. Checked studies attribute under half of the gap to unresolved V genes and leave the rest unexplained. The table for this sample lists tens of thousands of clones; 90% of them were counted only once. Around 0.96% of the sample belongs to the ten largest clones. The sequenced material came from peripheral blood. These receptors all stem from a woman aged 45-60 years in a cohort sampled during active COVID-19.

This rearrangement joins TRBV4-2 to TRBJ1-1; D gene ambiguous. V shed 3 bases and J shed 7 bases, with 15 bases lying between them. Germline CDR1 and CDR2: LGHNA and YNFKEQ. The CDR3 consists of 14 residues. CDR3 nucleotide sequence: TGTGCCAGCAGCCATAGCAGTGACGAACTTGAAGCTTTCTTT. Amino acid sequence: CASSHSSDELEAFF.

The V and J genes are TRBV28 and TRBJ1-6, with a possible D match to TRBD1 (6 bases). Germline CDR1 and CDR2: MDHEN and SYDVKM. V was trimmed by 2 bases and J by 7 bases, leaving 15 bases between them. This CDR3 contains 16 residues. CDR3 in amino acids: CASSLSGGALNSPLHF. CDR3 bases: TGTGCCAGCAGTTTAAGCGGGGGGGCGTTGAATTCACCCCTCCACTTT.

This clone was found once. The J gene is TRBJ1-1, the V gene TRBV7-8; TRBD1 agrees at 7 bases. After removal of 5 bases from V and 5 bases from J, the junction contained 11 bases not matched to a gene. The CDR3 consists of 15 residues. CDR1 is SGHVS, CDR2 FQNEAQ, per germline. CDR3 DNA: TGTGCCAGCAGCCCCTTTGACAGGGCGCGGACTGAAGCTTTCTTT. The encoded protein is CASSPFDRARTEAFF.

Regarding this clone: Within the sample, other DNA sequences also encode this same CDR3. The V gene is TRBV7-9, the J gene TRBJ2-1; D call uncertain. Germline CDR1 is SEHNR and CDR2 is FQNEAQ (reference sequence). V dropped 2 bases and J dropped 2 bases, with 7 bases sitting between them. The CDR3 runs to 14 residues. The DNA of the CDR3 is TGTGCCAGCAGCTTAAGTGGGCCCTACAATGAGCAGTTCTTC. This translates into CASSLSGPYNEQFF.

The J gene is TRBJ2-7, the V gene TRBV6-2 or TRBV6-3; the match to TRBD1 covers 9 bases. Germline CDR1 MNHEY, CDR2 SVGEGT. The length of the CDR3 is 16 residues. The V and J ends lost 3 bases and 0 bases, in that order; junction bases with no gene match: 6. The CDR3 bases are TGTGCCAGCAGTTATAACGGACAGGGGTCCTCCTACGAGCAGTACTTC. Protein product: CASSYNGQGSSYEQYF.

This chain uses TRBV25-1 with TRBJ2-3, with TRBD1 matching over 7 bases. V was pared by 3 bases and J by 5 bases, with 5 bases of the junction left unmatched. This CDR3 is 14 amino acids long. The germline V gene has CDR1 MGHDK and CDR2 SYGVNS. The CDR3 spells CASSDPGQIDTQYF. CDR3 coding DNA: TGTGCCAGCAGTGACCCGGGACAGATAGATACGCAGTATTTT.

The chain has TRBV5-4 and TRBJ1-2; D is possibly TRBD1 (6 bases). There are 13 residues in the CDR3. Trimming removed 5 bases from V and 2 bases from J, with 10 bases in between. The germline gives CDR1 SGHNT, CDR2 YYREEE (reference sequence). CDR3 in DNA: TGTGCCAGCAGACTACAGGGAAACTATGGCTACACCTTC. Its translation is CASRLQGNYGYTF.

This clone showed up just once. The chain carries TRBV15 and TRBJ1-6; TRBD1 matches 10 bases. Germline CDR1 reads LNHNV; CDR2 reads YYDKDF (reference sequence). The CDR3 is 15 amino acids. The J segment lost 10 bases and the V segment lost 0 bases, leaving 3 bases of the junction unmatched. CDR3 residues: CATSREGQGSSPLHF. CDR3 DNA: TGTGCCACCAGCAGAGAGGGACAGGGGAGCTCACCCCTCCACTTT.

V and J are TRBV4-2 and TRBJ1-1; D remains ambiguous. V was pared by 0 bases and J by 5 bases, with 13 bases between. The CDR3 loop spans 15 amino acids. Germline V gene data show CDR1 as LGHNA and CDR2 as YNFKEQ. Written as DNA, the CDR3 is TGTGCCAGCAGCCAAGACCCCCATGGGGAGACTGAAGCTTTCTTT. It encodes CASSQDPHGETEAFF.